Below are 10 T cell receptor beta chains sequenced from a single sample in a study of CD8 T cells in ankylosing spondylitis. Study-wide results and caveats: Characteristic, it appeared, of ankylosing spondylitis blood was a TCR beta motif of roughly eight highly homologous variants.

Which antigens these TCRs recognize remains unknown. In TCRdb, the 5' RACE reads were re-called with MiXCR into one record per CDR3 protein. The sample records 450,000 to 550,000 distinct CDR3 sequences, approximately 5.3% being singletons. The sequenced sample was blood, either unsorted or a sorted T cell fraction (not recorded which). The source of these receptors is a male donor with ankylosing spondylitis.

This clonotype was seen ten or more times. Here the CDR3 DNA reads TGCGCCAGCAGCTTACAGGGTGTCTCCTACAATGAGCAGTTCTTC. It codes for CASSLQGVSYNEQFF. The V call is TRBV5-1, the J call TRBJ2-1, with D perhaps matching TRBD1 (6 bases). The CDR3 covers 15 residues. V lost 2 bases and J lost 0, with 9 bases in between. Germline V gives CDR1 SGHRS, CDR2 YFSETQ.

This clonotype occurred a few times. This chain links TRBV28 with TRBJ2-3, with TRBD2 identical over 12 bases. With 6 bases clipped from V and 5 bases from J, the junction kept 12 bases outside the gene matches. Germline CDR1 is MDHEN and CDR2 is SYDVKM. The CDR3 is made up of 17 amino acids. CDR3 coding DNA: TGTGCCAGCAGCCTACTCCTAGCGGGGGGGCCACAAGATACGCAGTATTTT. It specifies CASSLLLAGGPQDTQYF.

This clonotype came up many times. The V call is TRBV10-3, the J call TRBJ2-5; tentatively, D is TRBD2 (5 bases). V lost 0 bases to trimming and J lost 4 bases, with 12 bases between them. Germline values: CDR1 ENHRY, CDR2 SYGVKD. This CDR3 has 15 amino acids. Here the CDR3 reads CAISESIRGGETQYF. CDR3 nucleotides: TGTGCCATCAGTGAGTCGATCAGAGGAGGAGAGACCCAGTACTTC.

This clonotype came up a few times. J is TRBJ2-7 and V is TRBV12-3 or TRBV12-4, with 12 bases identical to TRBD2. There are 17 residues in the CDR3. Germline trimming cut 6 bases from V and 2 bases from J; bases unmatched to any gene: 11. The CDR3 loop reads CASRLPTSGRTTYEQYF. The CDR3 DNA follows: TGTGCCAGCAGGTTACCGACTAGCGGGAGAACTACCTACGAGCAGTACTTC.

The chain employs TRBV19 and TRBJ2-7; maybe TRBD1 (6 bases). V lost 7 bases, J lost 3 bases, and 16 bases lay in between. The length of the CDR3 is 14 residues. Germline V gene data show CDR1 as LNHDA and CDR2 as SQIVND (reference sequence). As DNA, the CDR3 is TGTGCCAGTAACGGCAGGGGTATTGACTACGAGCAGTACTTC. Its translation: CASNGRGIDYEQYF. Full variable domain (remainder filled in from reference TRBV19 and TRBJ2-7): DGGITQSPKYLFRKEGQNVTLSCEQNLNHDAMYWYRQDPGQGLRLIYYSQIVNDFQKGDIAEGYSVSREKKESFPLTVTSAQKNPTAFYLCASNGRGIDYEQYFGPGTRLTVT.

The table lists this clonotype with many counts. Written as DNA, the CDR3 is TGCGCCAGCAGCGCGACAGCATTCTCCTACGAGCAGTACTTC. This sequence encodes CASSATAFSYEQYF. The V gene is TRBV5-1, the J gene TRBJ2-7; D perhaps matches TRBD1 (5 bases). This CDR3 comprises 14 residues. Germline V gene data show CDR1 as SGHRS and CDR2 as YFSETQ. V shed 4 bases and J shed 0 bases, with 11 bases lying between them.

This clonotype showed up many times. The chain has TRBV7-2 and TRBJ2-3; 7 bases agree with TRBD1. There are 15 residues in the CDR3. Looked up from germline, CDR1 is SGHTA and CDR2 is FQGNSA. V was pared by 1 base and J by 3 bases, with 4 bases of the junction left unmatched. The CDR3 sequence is CASSLVGTVTDTQYF. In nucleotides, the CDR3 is TGTGCCAGCAGCTTAGTCGGGACAGTGACAGATACGCAGTATTTT.

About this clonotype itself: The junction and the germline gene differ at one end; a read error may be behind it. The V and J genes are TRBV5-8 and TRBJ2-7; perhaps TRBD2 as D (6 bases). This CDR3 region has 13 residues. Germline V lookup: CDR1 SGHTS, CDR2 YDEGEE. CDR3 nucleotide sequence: TGTGCCATCAGCCCTCGGCGGGGCTACGAGCAGTACTTC. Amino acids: CAISPRRGYEQYF.

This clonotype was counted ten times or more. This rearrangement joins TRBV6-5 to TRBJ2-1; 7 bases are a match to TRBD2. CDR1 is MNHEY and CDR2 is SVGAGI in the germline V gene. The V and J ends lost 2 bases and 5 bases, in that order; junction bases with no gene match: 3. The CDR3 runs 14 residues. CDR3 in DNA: TGTGCCAGCAGTTACGCGGGAGCGAACAATGAGCAGTTCTTC. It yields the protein CASSYAGANNEQFF.

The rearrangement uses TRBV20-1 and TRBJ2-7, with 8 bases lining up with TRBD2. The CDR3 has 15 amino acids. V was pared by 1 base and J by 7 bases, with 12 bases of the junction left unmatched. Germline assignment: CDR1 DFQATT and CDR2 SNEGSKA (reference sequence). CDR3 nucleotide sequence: TGCAGTGCTAGAGTGGCGGGGGGCTCCTACGGAGAGCAGTACTTC. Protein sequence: CSARVAGGSYGEQYF.